Sequencing of this T cell receptor beta chain was carried out in a study of identical twins. General observations from the study: Out-of-frame beta sequences exhibited a weaker degree of excess twin sharing. Analyses based on zero insertions could be partly confounded by invariant MAIT and iNKT cells.

TCRdb independently ran MiXCR on the 5' RACE reads; one entry per CDR3 protein. This sample yields approximately 230,000 distinct CDR3 sequences, of which over 5% are seen a single time; about 14% belongs to the top ten. This CDR3 has 15 residues. V was pared by 5 bases and J by 6 bases, with 6 bases of the junction left unmatched. This clonotype was recorded many times. The antigen remains unidentified. The sample was also linked to a second study, of T cells expressing NK-cell markers. As that study records: The authors derived TCR beta repertoires from sorted CD3+CD56+NKG2C+, CD3+CD56+NKG2C- and CD3+CD56-NKG2C+ T cells. An anti-gamma-delta TCR antibody was added in several experiments. It restricted sorting to alpha-beta TCR-expressing T cells.

Sequencing was carried out using CD8+ T cells sorted from blood. The clonotype comes from a woman younger than 35 in good health. J is TRBJ1-4 and V is TRBV12-3 or TRBV12-4, with 10 bases matching TRBD1. This chain's CDR3 is CASSPGTGDHEKLFF. The CDR3 DNA follows: TGTGCCAGCAGTCCAGGGACAGGGGATCATGAAAAACTGTTTTTT.